This T cell receptor (beta chain) was obtained from a study of STAT3 mutations in large granular lymphocyte leukemia. General study findings and limits: Every T-cell large granular lymphocyte leukemia patient had at least one immunodominant TCR beta clonotype.

A note on this clone: Its target is unknown.

The V end lost 5 bases, the J end lost 1 base, and 6 bases lay between the germline ends. The CDR3 contains 12 residues. The germline V gene encodes CDR1 SQVTM and CDR2 ANQGSEA. The method was immunoSEQ multiplex PCR; TCRdb's version includes in-frame clones alone and lacks a portion of them. The sample gives approximately 6,600 clones, roughly 50% of which show up once; around four fifths is in the top ten. This clonotype originated in a boy between 10 and 17 years old with T-cell large granular lymphocyte leukemia. Some clones in this sample may be carry-over from other donors' samples. This chain connects TRBV29-1 to TRBJ1-5; tentative D call: TRBD1 (5 bases). The specimen was peripheral blood mononuclear cells. CDR3 nucleotides: TGCAGCGTTCGGGACAGCAATCAGCCCCAGCATTTT. This codes for CSVRDSNQPQHF. The variable domain in full, with the rest retrieved from reference TRBV29-1 and TRBJ1-5, is SAVISQKPSRDICQRGTSLTIQCQVDSQVTMMFWYRQQPGQSLTLIATANQGSEATYESGFVIDKFPISRPNLTFSTLTVSNMSPEDSSIYLCSVRDSNQPQHFGDGTRLSIL.